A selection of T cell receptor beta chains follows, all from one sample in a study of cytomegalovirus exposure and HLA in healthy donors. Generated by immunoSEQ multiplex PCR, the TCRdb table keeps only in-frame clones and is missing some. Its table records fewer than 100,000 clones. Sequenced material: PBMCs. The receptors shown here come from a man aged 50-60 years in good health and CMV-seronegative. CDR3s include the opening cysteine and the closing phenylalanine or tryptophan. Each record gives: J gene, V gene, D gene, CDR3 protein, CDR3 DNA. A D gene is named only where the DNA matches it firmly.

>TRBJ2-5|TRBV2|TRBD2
CASVGLAGGLQETQYF
TGTGCCAGCGTAGGACTAGCGGGGGGGCTCCAAGAGACCCAGTACTTC
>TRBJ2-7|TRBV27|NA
CASSLGLEQYF
TGTGCCAGCAGTTTAGGACTCGAGCAGTACTTC
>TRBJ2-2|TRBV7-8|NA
CASSLSGLGTGELFF
TGTGCCAGCAGCTTATCAGGGTTGGGCACCGGGGAGCTGTTTTTT
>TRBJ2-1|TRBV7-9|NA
CASSQPGSTEQFF
TGTGCCAGCAGCCAACCGGGGTCCACTGAGCAGTTCTTC
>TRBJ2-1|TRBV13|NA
CASSPQRANEQFF
TGTGCCAGCAGCCCGCAGCGGGCCAATGAGCAGTTCTTC
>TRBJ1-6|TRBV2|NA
CASSSEGNSPLHF
TGTGCCAGCAGTTCGGAGGGGAATTCACCCCTCCACTTT
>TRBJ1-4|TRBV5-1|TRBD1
CASRRTGGWGPNEKLFF
TGCGCCAGCAGGAGGACAGGGGGCTGGGGCCCGAATGAAAAACTGTTTTTT
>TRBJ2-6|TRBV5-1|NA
CATGTLLSGANVLTF
TGCGCCACCGGGACATTGCTATCTGGGGCCAACGTCCTGACTTTC
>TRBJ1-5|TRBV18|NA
CASSPTAYSNQPQHF
TGTGCCAGCTCACCGACAGCTTATAGCAATCAGCCCCAGCATTTT
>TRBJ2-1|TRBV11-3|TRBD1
CASSLGDSINNNEQFF
TGTGCCAGCAGCCTGGGGGACAGCATAAATAACAATGAGCAGTTCTTC
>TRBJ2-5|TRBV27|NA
CASSLWPQETQYF
TGTGCCAGCAGTTTATGGCCCCAAGAGACCCAGTACTTC
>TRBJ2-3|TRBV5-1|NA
CASSLVADADTQYF
TGCGCCAGCAGCTTGGTGGCAGATGCAGATACGCAGTATTTT
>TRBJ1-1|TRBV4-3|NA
CASSQDSGRNTEAFF
TGCGCCAGCAGCCAAGATTCAGGGCGGAACACTGAAGCTTTCTTT
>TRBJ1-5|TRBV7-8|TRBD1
CASSLRSGGNNQPQHF
TGTGCCAGCAGCTTAAGGTCAGGGGGAAACAATCAGCCCCAGCATTTT
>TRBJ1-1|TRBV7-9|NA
CASSRPPTGNTEAFF
TGTGCCAGCAGCCGACCCCCTACAGGGAACACTGAAGCTTTCTTT
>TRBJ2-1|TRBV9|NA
CASSVGLYDEQFF
TGTGCCAGCAGCGTAGGGCTTTATGATGAGCAGTTCTTC
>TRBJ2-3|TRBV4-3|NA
CASSQHHGDTQYF
TGCGCCAGCAGCCAACATCACGGAGATACGCAGTATTTT
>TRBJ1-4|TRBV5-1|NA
CASSSRDFKEKLFF
TGCGCCAGCAGCTCCCGGGACTTTAAGGAAAAACTGTTTTTT
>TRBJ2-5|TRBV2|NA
CASSGQETQYF
TGTGCCAGCAGCGGCCAAGAGACCCAGTACTTC
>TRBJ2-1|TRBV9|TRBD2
CASSHPEAGGPRNEQFF
TGTGCCAGCAGCCATCCCGAAGCGGGGGGGCCTAGGAATGAGCAGTTCTTC
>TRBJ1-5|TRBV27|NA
CASSPSVGGNQPQHF
TGTGCCAGCAGTCCATCTGTAGGGGGCAATCAGCCCCAGCATTTT
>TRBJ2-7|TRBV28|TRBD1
CASSRDRVPYEQYF
TGTGCCAGCAGTCGGGACAGGGTCCCCTACGAGCAGTACTTC
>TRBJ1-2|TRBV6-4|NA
CASSDGRSIGGYTF
TGTGCCAGCAGTGACGGCAGGTCTATTGGAGGCTACACCTTC
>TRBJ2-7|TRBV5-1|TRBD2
CASSSHSLRGDWYEQYF
TGCGCCAGCAGCTCCCACTCCCTTCGGGGGGACTGGTACGAGCAGTACTTC
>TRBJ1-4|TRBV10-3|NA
CAISESGPFNEKLFF
TGTGCCATCAGTGAGTCGGGGCCCTTTAATGAAAAACTGTTTTTT
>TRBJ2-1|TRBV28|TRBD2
CATTSGGAYNEQFF
TGTGCCACTACTAGCGGGGGGGCTTACAATGAGCAGTTCTTC
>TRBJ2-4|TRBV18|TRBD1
CASSATGQLAKNIQYF
TGTGCCAGCTCAGCTACGGGACAGCTAGCCAAAAACATTCAGTACTTC
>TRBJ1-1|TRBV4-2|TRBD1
CASSDRVSTEAFF
TGTGCCAGCAGCGACAGGGTATCCACTGAAGCTTTCTTT
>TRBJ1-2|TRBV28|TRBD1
CASSLRDRVDGYTF
TGTGCCAGCAGTTTGCGTGACAGGGTAGATGGCTACACCTTC
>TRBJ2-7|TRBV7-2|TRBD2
CASSRNLAEPSPYEQYF
TGTGCCAGCAGCCGAAACCTAGCGGAACCCTCCCCCTACGAGCAGTACTTC
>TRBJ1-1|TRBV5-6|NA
CASSLGSEAFF
TGTGCCAGCAGCTTGGGCAGTGAAGCTTTCTTT
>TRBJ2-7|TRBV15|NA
CATSRVRGRANEQYF
TGTGCCACCAGCAGAGTTCGGGGTCGGGCAAACGAGCAGTACTTC
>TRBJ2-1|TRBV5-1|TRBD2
CASSLVAGAVNEQFF
TGCGCCAGCAGCTTGGTAGCGGGGGCTGTCAATGAGCAGTTCTTC
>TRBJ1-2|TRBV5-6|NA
CASSLPGNYGYTF
TGTGCCAGCAGCTTGCCAGGGAACTATGGCTACACCTTC
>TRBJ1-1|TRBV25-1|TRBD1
CASSEYRGLGNTEAFF
TGTGCCAGCAGTGAATATAGGGGGCTAGGGAACACTGAAGCTTTCTTT
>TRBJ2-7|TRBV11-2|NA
CASSFDSVYEQYF
TGTGCCAGCAGCTTTGACAGCGTCTACGAGCAGTACTTC